This TCR beta chain was retrieved from a study of T cell responses to AZD1222 COVID-19 vaccine. In germline, CDR1 is SGHVS, CDR2 FQNEAQ. The CDR3 consists of 14 residues. Trimming cost V 5 bases and J 1 base, with 11 bases left between them. TCRdb keeps only in-frame clones here, not all; method: immunoSEQ multiplex PCR. The sample holds about 100,000 clones, over 90% seen once. The origin of this receptor is an adult in good health. The chain couples TRBV7-8 to TRBJ1-1, with D maybe TRBD1 (5 bases). Material: peripheral blood, obtained on day 0 of AZD1222 vaccination. In DNA form, the CDR3 reads TGTGCCAGCAGCCTCGGGACGGGGAACACTGAAGCTTTCTTT. Encoded protein: CASSLGTGNTEAFF.